The present TCR beta chain was sequenced within a study of blood T cells in healthy people across ages. Study-wide background: Using template switching, researchers captured about one barcoded beta molecule for each two T cells. Study-wide results and limits: A roughly linear fall in TCR beta diversity per million T cells was seen with increasing age.

The CDR3 is 14 residues long. Between the trimmed V and J ends, which lost 0 bases and 6 bases, there was a span of 10 bases. Germline CDR1 reads SGHDT; CDR2 reads YYEEEE. Caucasian, healthy and from Russia, the donors were aged between 6 and 90. Of note for this clonotype: Its antigen is currently unknown.

Next came a second PCR, run for about 7 to 12 cycles, which used a sample-barcoded 5' primer along with a J-beta primer mix. TCRdb called the 5' RACE reads again in MiXCR, with one record for every CDR3 protein. The profile covers over 1,500,000 distinct CDR3 sequences, with 35% to 50% appearing a single time and roughly 23% taken by the ten largest. The V gene is TRBV5-6, the J gene TRBJ1-5; the D gene is possibly TRBD1 (5 bases). The clonotype comes from a human donor in good health. Sequences were obtained from blood. In nucleotides, the CDR3 is TGTGCCAGCAGCTTGGCCCAGGGTATTCAGCCCCAGCATTTT. It yields the protein CASSLAQGIQPQHF.